These 16 T cell receptor beta chains came from one sample sequenced in a study of blood T cell repertoires in COVID-19. The table came from immunoSEQ multiplex PCR; TCRdb's copy has only in-frame clones and leaves some out. The table shows around 170,000 clones, with 75% to 80% occurring only once. Specimen: peripheral blood. The source of these receptors is an elderly woman with acute or convalescent COVID-19.

The chain employs TRBV2 and TRBJ2-1, with a weak D call TRBD2 (5 bases). Trimming shortened V by 4 bases and J by 3 bases, and 10 bases separated the two germline ends. Germline V gives CDR1 SNHLY, CDR2 FYNNEI. The CDR3 loop spans 14 amino acids. DNA of the CDR3: TGTGCCAGCAGTGTGGACTGGGGCTACAATGAGCAGTTCTTC. Translating it yields CASSVDWGYNEQFF. Combining the CDR3 with reference TRBV2 and TRBJ2-1 gives the whole variable domain EPEVTQTPSHQVTQMGQEVILRCVPISNHLYFYWYRQILGQKVEFLVSFYNNEISEKSEIFDDQFSVERPDGSNFTLKIRSTKLEDSAMYFCASSVDWGYNEQFFGPGTRLTVL.

The chain joins TRBV5-4 to TRBJ2-7; D might be TRBD1 (6 bases). CDR3 length: 14 residues. In germline, CDR1 is SGHNT, CDR2 YYREEE (reference sequence). V lost 4 bases, J lost 0 bases, and 11 bases lay in between. DNA of the CDR3: TGTGCCAGCAGCCTGGACAGCTTCTCCTACGAGCAGTACTTC. It translates to CASSLDSFSYEQYF.

The chain carries TRBV19 and TRBJ2-7; TRBD1 agrees at 7 bases. The ends lost 6 bases at V and 6 bases at J; junction bases unmatched: 5. This CDR3 contains 12 residues. Germline assignment: CDR1 LNHDA and CDR2 SQIVND (reference sequence). The CDR3 sequence: CASSQTGTEQYF. The CDR3 coding sequence is TGTGCCAGTAGCCAGACAGGGACCGAGCAGTACTTC.

J is TRBJ1-1 and V is TRBV7-9; 8 nucleotides line up with TRBD1. From germline, CDR1 is SEHNR and CDR2 FQNEAQ (reference sequence). The CDR3 runs 14 residues. Trimming removed 5 bases from V and 6 bases from J; junction bases left unmatched: 8. Here the CDR3 DNA reads TGTGCCAGCAGCACCCAGGGGGCGAGCGCTGAAGCTTTCTTT. This sequence encodes CASSTQGASAEAFF.

V and J are TRBV28 and TRBJ2-7; 7 bases map to TRBD1. The CDR3 has 15 residues. V shed 4 bases and J 4 bases; nucleotides not matched to a gene: 10. CDR1 MDHEN and CDR2 SYDVKM come from the germline V gene. Here the CDR3 reads CASSSSGTAYYEQYF. For the CDR3, the DNA is TGTGCCAGCAGTTCCTCCGGGACAGCTTATTACGAGCAGTACTTC.

Written as DNA, the CDR3 is TGTGCCAGCAGTTACGCCGGGACAGCCAACACTGAAGCTTTCTTT. Protein: CASSYAGTANTEAFF. The chain carries TRBV6-5 and TRBJ1-1; TRBD1 matches 7 bases. The V gene end was trimmed by 2 bases and the J gene end by 2 bases; junction bases not matched to a gene: 5. CDR1 and CDR2 from the germline V gene are MNHEY and SVGAGI. This CDR3 has 15 residues.

V usage is TRBV6-6 and J usage is TRBJ1-4; D uncertain. CDR3 length equals 14 residues. The V end was cut by 7 bases, the J end by 3 bases, with 12 bases between. Germline V lookup: CDR1 MNHNY, CDR2 SVGAGI (reference sequence). Here the CDR3 DNA reads TGTGCCAGCATGATACGTGCGGCTAATGAAAAACTGTTTTTT. It encodes CASMIRAANEKLFF.

The gene calls are TRBV28 and TRBJ1-1, with 9 bases fitting TRBD1. The CDR3 is 16 amino acids. The J segment lost 0 bases and the V segment lost 5 bases, leaving 7 bases of the junction unmatched. Germline loops: CDR1 MDHEN, CDR2 SYDVKM. CDR3 sequence: CASSPQGAPMNTEAFF. The CDR3 coding sequence is TGTGCCAGCAGTCCACAGGGGGCCCCAATGAACACTGAAGCTTTCTTT.

The CDR3, as DNA: TGCGCCAGCACCCCGTGGACAGGGGATACTGAAGCTTTCTTT. Amino acids: CASTPWTGDTEAFF. This rearrangement joins TRBV5-1 to TRBJ1-1; 9 bases are a match to TRBD1. Trimming took 6 bases from V and 5 from J; bases not matched to a gene: 8. Germline CDR1 SGHRS, CDR2 YFSETQ. The CDR3 loop spans 14 amino acids.

The chain carries TRBV13 and TRBJ2-1, with 7 bases identical to TRBD2. The V and J ends lost 4 bases and 6 bases, in that order; junction bases with no gene match: 9. Germline V gene lookup returns CDR1 PRHDT and CDR2 FYEKMQ (reference sequence). The CDR3 is 15 amino acids. The CDR3 is CASSSPVGTTNEQFF. The CDR3 DNA is TGTGCCAGCAGCTCCCCCGTCGGGACTACCAATGAGCAGTTCTTC.

This clone was recorded a few times. The chain is built from TRBV29-1 and TRBJ1-1; D is unclear. The CDR3 is 11 amino acids. Looked up from germline, CDR1 is SQVTM and CDR2 is ANQGSEA. V lost 7 bases to trimming and J lost 1 base, with 7 bases between them. This CDR3 reads CSAGRNTEAFF. CDR3 DNA sequence: TGCAGCGCTGGGAGGAACACTGAAGCTTTCTTT.

V and J are TRBV19 and TRBJ2-1; 7 nucleotides match TRBD2. Trimming took 3 bases from V and 9 from J; bases not matched to a gene: 14. CDR3 length: 16 residues. Germline CDR1 LNHDA, CDR2 SQIVND (reference sequence). CDR3 region: CASSISGEGLGIEQFF. CDR3 nucleotides: TGTGCCAGTAGTATCAGCGGGGAGGGCCTTGGAATTGAGCAGTTCTTC.

This clone was picked up a small number of times. The rearrangement joins TRBV6-5 to TRBJ1-2, with TRBD1 matching over 12 bases. CDR3 length: 15 amino acids. The V gene end was trimmed by 7 bases and the J gene end by 7 bases; junction bases not matched to a gene: 10. Germline values: CDR1 MNHEY, CDR2 SVGAGI. The CDR3 loop reads CASKIAGTGGGGYTF. CDR3 bases: TGTGCCAGCAAAATCGCCGGGACAGGGGGCGGTGGCTACACCTTC.

V gene TRBV19 combines with J gene TRBJ1-2, with D maybe TRBD1 (5 bases). Per the germline V gene, CDR1 is LNHDA and CDR2 is SQIVND (reference sequence). The CDR3 contains 14 residues. With 5 bases removed from V and 2 bases from J, the gap between germline ends came to 12 bases. The CDR3 nucleotides read TGTGCCAGTAGTCGGGACGGGAGGAACTATGGCTACACCTTC. As protein: CASSRDGRNYGYTF. The full variable domain, completed using reference TRBV19 and TRBJ1-2, is DGGITQSPKYLFRKEGQNVTLSCEQNLNHDAMYWYRQDPGQGLRLIYYSQIVNDFQKGDIAEGYSVSREKKESFPLTVTSAQKNPTAFYLCASSRDGRNYGYTFGSGTRLTVV.

The chain joins TRBV28 to TRBJ1-5, with D hard to call. Germline loops: CDR1 MDHEN, CDR2 SYDVKM. Trimming left V 3 bases short and J 0 bases short, with 6 bases between. The CDR3 contains 14 residues. CDR3 sequence: CASSFGNSNQPQHF. For the CDR3, the DNA is TGTGCCAGCAGTTTTGGCAATAGCAATCAGCCCCAGCATTTT.

The gene calls are TRBV4-2 and TRBJ1-6; possible D gene TRBD1, 6 bases. The germline gives CDR1 LGHNA, CDR2 YNFKEQ. Trimming removed 0 bases at V and 5 bases at J, with 8 bases between. The CDR3 sequence is 15 residues long. The DNA of the CDR3 is TGTGCCAGCAGCCAAGATAACAGGGATAATTCACCCCTCCACTTT. It yields the protein CASSQDNRDNSPLHF.